The source of this T cell receptor beta chain is a study of blood T cell repertoires in COVID-19. Whole-study context: The origin of the acute and convalescent COVID-19 samples was the United States, Italy and Spain.

The assay was immunoSEQ multiplex PCR, and TCRdb's table has in-frame clones only and misses some. The data show approximately 170,000 clones, with about four fifths seen just once and approximately 12% held by the top ten. Participants, about 18 to 90 years old, spanned about two dozen US areas. Two negative PCRs, clearance, or symptom resolution were required of recovered Cohort 3 donors. This CDR3 spans 14 amino acids. The germline gives CDR1 KGHSH, CDR2 LQKENI. The V gene lost 4 bases and the J gene lost 6 bases, with 10 bases spanning the gap. The rearrangement links TRBV18 to TRBJ1-6, with TRBD1 as a possible D gene (6 bases). Material for sequencing was PBMCs or T cells enriched from blood (not recorded which). This receptor was obtained from a man in his fifties who had recovered from COVID-19. This CDR3 reads CASSREGGNSPLHF. CDR3 DNA sequence: TGTGCCAGCTCACGGGAAGGGGGTAATTCACCCCTCCACTTT.